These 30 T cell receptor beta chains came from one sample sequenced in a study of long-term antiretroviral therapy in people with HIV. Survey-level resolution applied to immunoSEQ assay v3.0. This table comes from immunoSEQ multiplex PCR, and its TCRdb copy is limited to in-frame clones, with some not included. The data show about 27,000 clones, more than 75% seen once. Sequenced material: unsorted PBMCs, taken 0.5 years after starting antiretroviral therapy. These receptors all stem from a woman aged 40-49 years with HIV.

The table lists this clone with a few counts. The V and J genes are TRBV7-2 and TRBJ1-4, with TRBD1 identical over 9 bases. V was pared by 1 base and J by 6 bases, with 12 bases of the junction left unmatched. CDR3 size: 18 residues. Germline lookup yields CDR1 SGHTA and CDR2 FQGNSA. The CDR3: CASSLGRVWGTGHEKLFF. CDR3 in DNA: TGTGCCAGCAGCTTAGGTCGGGTTTGGGGGACAGGGCATGAAAAACTGTTTTTT.

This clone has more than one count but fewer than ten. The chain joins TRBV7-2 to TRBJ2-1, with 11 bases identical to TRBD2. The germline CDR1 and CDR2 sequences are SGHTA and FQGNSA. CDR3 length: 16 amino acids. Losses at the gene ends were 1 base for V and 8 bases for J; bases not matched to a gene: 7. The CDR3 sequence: CASSLGPSGGIYEQFF. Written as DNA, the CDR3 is TGTGCCAGCAGCTTAGGGCCTAGCGGGGGGATCTATGAGCAGTTCTTC. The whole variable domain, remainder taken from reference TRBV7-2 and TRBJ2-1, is GAGVSQSPSNKVTEKGKDVELRCDPISGHTALYWYRQSLGQGLEFLIYFQGNSAPDKSGLPSDRFSAERTGGSVSTLTIQRTQQEDSAVYLCASSLGPSGGIYEQFFGPGTRLTVL.

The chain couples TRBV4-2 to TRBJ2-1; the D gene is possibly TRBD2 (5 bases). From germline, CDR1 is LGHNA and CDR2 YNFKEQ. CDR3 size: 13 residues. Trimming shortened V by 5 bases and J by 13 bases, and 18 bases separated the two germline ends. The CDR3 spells CASSSSPGLEQFF. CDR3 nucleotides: TGTGCCAGCAGCTCATCTCCGGGGTTGGAACAGTTCTTC.

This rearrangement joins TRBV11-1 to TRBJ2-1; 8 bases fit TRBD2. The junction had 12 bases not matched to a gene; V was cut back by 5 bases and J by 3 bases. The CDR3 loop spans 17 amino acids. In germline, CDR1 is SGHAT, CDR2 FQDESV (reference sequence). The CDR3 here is CASSLRSLAGSYNEQFF. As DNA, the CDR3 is TGTGCCAGCAGCCTGAGGTCGTTAGCGGGGAGCTACAATGAGCAGTTCTTC. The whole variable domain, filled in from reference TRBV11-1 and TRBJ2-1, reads EAEVAQSPRYKITEKSQAVAFWCDPISGHATLYWYRQILGQGPELLVQFQDESVVDDSQLPKDRFSAERLKGVDSTLKIQPAELGDSAMYLCASSLRSLAGSYNEQFFGPGTRLTVL.

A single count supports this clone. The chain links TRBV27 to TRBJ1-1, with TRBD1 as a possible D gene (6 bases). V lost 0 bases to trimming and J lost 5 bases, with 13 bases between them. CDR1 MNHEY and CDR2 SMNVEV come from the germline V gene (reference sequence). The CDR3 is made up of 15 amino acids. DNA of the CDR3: TGTGCCAGCAGTTTATCTCAGGGGTTAGGAACTGAAGCTTTCTTT. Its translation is CASSLSQGLGTEAFF.

CDR3 residues: CASILWDPAGTDTQYF. In DNA, the CDR3 is TGTGCCAGCATCCTTTGGGACCCAGCCGGCACAGATACGCAGTATTTT. The chain carries TRBV5-6 and TRBJ2-3; either TRBD1 or TRBD2 may fit D (5 bases each). Germline CDR1 reads SGHDT; CDR2 reads YYEEEE. Trimming took 6 bases from V and 1 from J, leaving 18 bases between them. This CDR3 comprises 16 residues.

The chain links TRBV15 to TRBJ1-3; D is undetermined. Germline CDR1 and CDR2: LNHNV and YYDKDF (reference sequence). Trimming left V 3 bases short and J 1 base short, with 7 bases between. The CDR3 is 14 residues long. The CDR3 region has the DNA TGTGCCACCAGCAGGGGCGCGTCTGGAAACACCATATATTTT. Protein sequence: CATSRGASGNTIYF.

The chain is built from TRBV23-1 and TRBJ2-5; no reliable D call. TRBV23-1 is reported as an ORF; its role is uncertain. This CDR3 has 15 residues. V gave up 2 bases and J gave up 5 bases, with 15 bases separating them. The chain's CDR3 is CASSQTNGIGETQYF. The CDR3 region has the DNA TGCGCCAGCAGTCAAACGAACGGAATTGGGGAGACCCAGTACTTC.

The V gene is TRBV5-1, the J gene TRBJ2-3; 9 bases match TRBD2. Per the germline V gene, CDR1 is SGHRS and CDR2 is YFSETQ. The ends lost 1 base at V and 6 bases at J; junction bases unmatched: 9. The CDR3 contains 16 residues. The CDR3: CASSLYAGGHADTQYF. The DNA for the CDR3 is TGCGCCAGCAGCTTGTATGCGGGGGGGCACGCGGATACGCAGTATTTT.

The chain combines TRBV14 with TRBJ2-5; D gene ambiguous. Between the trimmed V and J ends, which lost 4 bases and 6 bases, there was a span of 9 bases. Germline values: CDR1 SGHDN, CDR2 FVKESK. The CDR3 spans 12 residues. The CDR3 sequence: CASSRYRQTQYF. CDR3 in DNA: TGTGCCAGCAGCCGATATAGACAGACCCAGTACTTC.

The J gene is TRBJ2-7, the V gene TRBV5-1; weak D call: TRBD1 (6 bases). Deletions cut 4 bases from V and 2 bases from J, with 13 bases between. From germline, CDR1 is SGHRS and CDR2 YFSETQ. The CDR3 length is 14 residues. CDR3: CASSPRTVTYEQYF. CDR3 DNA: TGCGCCAGCAGCCCGCGGACAGTTACCTACGAGCAGTACTTC.

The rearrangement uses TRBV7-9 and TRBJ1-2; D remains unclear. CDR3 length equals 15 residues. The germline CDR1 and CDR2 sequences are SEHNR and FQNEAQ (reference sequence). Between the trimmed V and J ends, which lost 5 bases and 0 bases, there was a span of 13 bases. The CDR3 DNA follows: TGTGCCAGCAGCCCCCAGCTCACCGCTAACTATGGCTACACCTTC. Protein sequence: CASSPQLTANYGYTF.

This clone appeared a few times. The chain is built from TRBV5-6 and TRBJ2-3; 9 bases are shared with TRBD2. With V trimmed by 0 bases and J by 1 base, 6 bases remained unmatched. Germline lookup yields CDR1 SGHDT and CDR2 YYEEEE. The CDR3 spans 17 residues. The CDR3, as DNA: TGTGCCAGCAGCTTGGTCGGTAGCGGGGGTGGCACAGATACGCAGTATTTT. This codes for CASSLVGSGGGTDTQYF.

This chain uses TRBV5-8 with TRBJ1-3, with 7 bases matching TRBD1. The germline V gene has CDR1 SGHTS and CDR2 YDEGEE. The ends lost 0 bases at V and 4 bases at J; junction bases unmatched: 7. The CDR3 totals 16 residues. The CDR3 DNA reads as TGTGCCAGCAGCTTGGCAGAGGGGGCGGGCGGAAACACCATATATTTT. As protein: CASSLAEGAGGNTIYF. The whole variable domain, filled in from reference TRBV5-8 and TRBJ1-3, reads EAGVTQSPTHLIKTRGQQATLRCSPISGHTSVYWYQQALGLGLQFLLWYDEGEERNRGNFPPRFSGRQFPNYSSELNVNALELEDSALYLCASSLAEGAGGNTIYFGEGSWLTVV.

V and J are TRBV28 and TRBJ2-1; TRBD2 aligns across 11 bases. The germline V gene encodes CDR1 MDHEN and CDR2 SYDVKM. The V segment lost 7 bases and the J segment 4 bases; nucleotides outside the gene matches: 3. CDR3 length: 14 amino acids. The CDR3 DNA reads TGTGCCAGCACACTAGCGGGGGAGTACAATGAGCAGTTCTTC. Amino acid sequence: CASTLAGEYNEQFF.

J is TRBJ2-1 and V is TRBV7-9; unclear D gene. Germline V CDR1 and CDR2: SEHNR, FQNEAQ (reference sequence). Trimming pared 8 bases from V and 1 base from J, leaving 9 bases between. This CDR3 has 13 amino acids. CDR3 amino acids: CASRATSYNEQFF. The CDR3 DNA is TGTGCCAGCCGGGCAACGTCCTACAATGAGCAGTTCTTC.

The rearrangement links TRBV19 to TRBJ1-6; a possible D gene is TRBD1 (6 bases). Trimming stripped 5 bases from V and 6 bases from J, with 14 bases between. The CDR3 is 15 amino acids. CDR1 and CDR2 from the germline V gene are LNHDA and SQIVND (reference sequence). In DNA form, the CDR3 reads TGTGCCAGTAGTCAAACCGGGACACTTAATTCACCCCTCCACTTT. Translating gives CASSQTGTLNSPLHF. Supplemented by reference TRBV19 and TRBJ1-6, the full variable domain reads DGGITQSPKYLFRKEGQNVTLSCEQNLNHDAMYWYRQDPGQGLRLIYYSQIVNDFQKGDIAEGYSVSREKKESFPLTVTSAQKNPTAFYLCASSQTGTLNSPLHFGNGTRLTVT.

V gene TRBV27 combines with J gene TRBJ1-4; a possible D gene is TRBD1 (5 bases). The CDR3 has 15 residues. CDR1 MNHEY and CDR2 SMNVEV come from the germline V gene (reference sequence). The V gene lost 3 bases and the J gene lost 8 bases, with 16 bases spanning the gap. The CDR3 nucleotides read TGTGCCAGCAGTTTCGACCGGGACTCTAGCGAAAAACTGTTTTTT. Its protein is CASSFDRDSSEKLFF.

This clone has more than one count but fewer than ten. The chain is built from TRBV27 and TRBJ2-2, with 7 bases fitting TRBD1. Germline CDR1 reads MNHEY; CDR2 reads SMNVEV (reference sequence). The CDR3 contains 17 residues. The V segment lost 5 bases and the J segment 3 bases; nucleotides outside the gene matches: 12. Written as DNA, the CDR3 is TGTGCCAGCAGTAGGAGGATCGGGACAGATGACACCGGGGAGCTGTTTTTT. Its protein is CASSRRIGTDDTGELFF.

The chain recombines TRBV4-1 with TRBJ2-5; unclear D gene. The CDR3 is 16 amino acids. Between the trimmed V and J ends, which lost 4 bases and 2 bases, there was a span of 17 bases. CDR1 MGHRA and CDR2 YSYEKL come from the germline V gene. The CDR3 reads CASSRGLGLGQETQYF. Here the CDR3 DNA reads TGCGCCAGCAGCCGTGGATTGGGTCTTGGTCAAGAGACCCAGTACTTC.

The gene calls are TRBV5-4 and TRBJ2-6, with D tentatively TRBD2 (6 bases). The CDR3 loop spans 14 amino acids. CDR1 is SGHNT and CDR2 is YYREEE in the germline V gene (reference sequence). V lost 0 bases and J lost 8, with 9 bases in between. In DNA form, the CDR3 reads TGTGCCAGCAGCTTGGCTGGGGGGACCAACGTCCTGACTTTC. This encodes CASSLAGGTNVLTF. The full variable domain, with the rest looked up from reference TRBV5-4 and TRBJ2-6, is ETGVTQSPTHLIKTRGQQVTLRCSSQSGHNTVSWYQQALGQGPQFIFQYYREEENGRGNFPPRFSGLQFPNYSSELNVNALELDDSALYLCASSLAGGTNVLTFGAGSRLTVL.

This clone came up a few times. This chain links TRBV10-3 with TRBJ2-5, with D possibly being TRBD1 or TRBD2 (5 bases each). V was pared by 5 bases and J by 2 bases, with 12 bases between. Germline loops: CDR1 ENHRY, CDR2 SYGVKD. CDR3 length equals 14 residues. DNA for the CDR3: TGTGCCATCAGTCTTCCCGGGGCACAAGAGACCCAGTACTTC. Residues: CAISLPGAQETQYF.

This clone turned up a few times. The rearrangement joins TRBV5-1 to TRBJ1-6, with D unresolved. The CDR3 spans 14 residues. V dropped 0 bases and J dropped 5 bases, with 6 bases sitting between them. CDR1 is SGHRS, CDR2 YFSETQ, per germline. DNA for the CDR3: TGCGCCAGCAGCTTGGGACGGAATAATTCACCCCTCCACTTT. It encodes CASSLGRNNSPLHF.

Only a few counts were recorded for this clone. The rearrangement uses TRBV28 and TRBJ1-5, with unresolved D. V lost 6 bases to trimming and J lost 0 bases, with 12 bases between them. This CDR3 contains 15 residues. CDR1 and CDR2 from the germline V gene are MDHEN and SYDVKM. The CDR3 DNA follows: TGTGCCAGCAGCTCACAGCCTTATAGCAATCAGCCCCAGCATTTT. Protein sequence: CASSSQPYSNQPQHF.

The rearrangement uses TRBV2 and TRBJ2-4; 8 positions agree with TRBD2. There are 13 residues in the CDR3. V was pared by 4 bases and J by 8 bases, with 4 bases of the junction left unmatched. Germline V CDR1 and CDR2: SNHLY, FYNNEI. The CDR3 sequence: CASSALAGDIQYF. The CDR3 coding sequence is TGTGCCAGCAGTGCGCTAGCGGGTGACATTCAGTACTTC.

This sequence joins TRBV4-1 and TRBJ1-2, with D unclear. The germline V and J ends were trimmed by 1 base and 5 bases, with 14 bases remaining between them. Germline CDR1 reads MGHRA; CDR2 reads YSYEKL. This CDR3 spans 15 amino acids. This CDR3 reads CASSQVSTGSYGYTF. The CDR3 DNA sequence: TGCGCCAGCAGCCAAGTCTCCACGGGATCTTATGGCTACACCTTC.

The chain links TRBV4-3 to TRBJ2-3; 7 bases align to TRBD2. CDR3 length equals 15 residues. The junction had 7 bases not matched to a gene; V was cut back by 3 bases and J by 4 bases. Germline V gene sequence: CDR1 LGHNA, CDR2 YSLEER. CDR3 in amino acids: CASSQKRGVADTQYF. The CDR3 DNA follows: TGCGCCAGCAGCCAGAAGCGGGGAGTGGCAGATACGCAGTATTTT.

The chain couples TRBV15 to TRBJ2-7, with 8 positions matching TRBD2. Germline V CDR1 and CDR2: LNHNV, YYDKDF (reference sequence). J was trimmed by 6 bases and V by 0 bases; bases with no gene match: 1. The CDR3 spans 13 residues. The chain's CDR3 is CATSRDRGGEQYF. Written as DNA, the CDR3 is TGTGCCACCAGCAGAGATCGGGGGGGCGAGCAGTACTTC. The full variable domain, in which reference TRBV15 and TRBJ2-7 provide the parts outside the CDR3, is DAMVIQNPRYQVTQFGKPVTLSCSQTLNHNVMYWYQQKSSQAPKLLFHYYDKDFNNEADTPDNFQSRRPNTSFCFLDIRSPGLGDTAMYLCATSRDRGGEQYFGPGTRLTVT.

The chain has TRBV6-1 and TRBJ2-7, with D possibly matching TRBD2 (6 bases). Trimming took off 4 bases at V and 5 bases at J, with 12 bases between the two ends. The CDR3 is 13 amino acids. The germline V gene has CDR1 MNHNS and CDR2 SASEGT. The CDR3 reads CASSVGRRDEQYF. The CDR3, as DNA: TGTGCCAGCAGTGTAGGGAGGAGGGACGAGCAGTACTTC.

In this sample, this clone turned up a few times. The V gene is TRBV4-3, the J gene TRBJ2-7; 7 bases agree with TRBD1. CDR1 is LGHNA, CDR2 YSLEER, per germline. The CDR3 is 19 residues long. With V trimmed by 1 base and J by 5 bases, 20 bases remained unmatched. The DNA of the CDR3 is TGCGCCAGCAGCCAAGGGTCACAGGGGATCATCGCGGAGCTTAACGAGCAGTACTTC. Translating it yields CASSQGSQGIIAELNEQYF.